This TCR beta chain was obtained from a study of T cell changes during pregnancy in multiple sclerosis. The table lists this clone with a few counts. Sequencing used immunoSEQ multiplex PCR; TCRdb keeps in-frame clones, though not all of them. The data contain roughly 32,000 clones, around 93% of them seen just once; the ten biggest clones take up around 0.4%. The sequences come from CD4+ T cells from peripheral blood mononuclear cells, collected in the second trimester of pregnancy. This receptor was taken from a female donor with multiple sclerosis, enrolled in a pregnancy study.

CDR3 amino acids: CASSSKIGYTF. CDR3 DNA sequence: TGTGCCAGCAGTTCAAAAATCGGCTACACCTTC. The chain uses TRBV28 and TRBJ1-2; no reliable D call. Trimming cost V 4 bases and J 8 bases, with 8 bases left between them. The CDR3 consists of 11 residues. Germline lookup yields CDR1 MDHEN and CDR2 SYDVKM.